This T cell receptor beta chain was documented in a study of T cell repertoires in cytomegalovirus infection (dated by TCRdb to between 2017 and 2020). The study in broad terms: Alongside well-studied HLA-B-restricted epitopes, the peptide stimulations were aimed at recently identified HLA-C-restricted CMV epitopes, whose presentation resists viral immunomodulation. Donor HLA type was relevant to the analysis, as public TCR beta signatures indicated carriage of CMV infection together with the matching HLA type. Points the paper makes about the study in general: The ex vivo response was dominated by HLA-C-restricted CMV-specific TCR beta clonotypes, which also provided the single most frequent clonotype in two of eight donors. In both this cohort and an independent approximately 350-donor cohort, the cumulative frequency of public TCR beta family members distinguished carriers of CMV infection plus the relevant HLA type.

Between the V and J ends, shortened by 7 bases and 3 bases respectively, the junction contains 19 bases. From cysteine to phenylalanine, the CDR3 is 16 amino acids long. Of the read, only the CDR3 DNA is kept; its 48 bases are in frame from base 1. CDR1 SGHTA and CDR2 FQGNSA were looked up in the germline V gene. The treatment or condition label, as the study defines it: in vitro stimulation with specific CMV peptide epitopes to enrich CMV-specific T cells. As for this clonotype: Which antigen it targets is not known. Qualities for individual bases were not recorded, and no much larger clone is one base off.

Sequencing took place on an Illumina HiSeq 1500. TCRdb itself trimmed the public reads at Q25 with fastp, ran MiXCR and retained productive beta chains. Rows matching on CDR3 protein sequence are summarized as one entry with the most common DNA and genes. This sample gives around 430,000 distinct CDR3 sequences in total; roughly 42% of them show up just once. The ten largest clones take up approximately 40% of the sample. Rearrangement joined TRBV7-2 to TRBJ2-1, with TRBD2 tentatively as D gene (7 bases match). Sequencing was performed on cultured PBMCs, taken from culture after CMV antigen stimulation. This receptor was obtained from a human donor in good health (CMV status not recorded). Some clones in this sample may be carry-over from other donors' samples. The DNA sequence follows: TGTGCCAGCACCTGGGTGGGGGGGGCCCTCTACAATGAGCAGTTCTTC. Its protein product is CASTWVGGALYNEQFF.